The source of this T cell receptor (beta chain) is a study of shared clonotypes between healthy human individuals. Sorted subsets were amplified in replicate PCRs using 150 to 250 ng DNA, some 31,000 T cell genomes. Here immunoSEQ multiplex PCR was the method, and the copy in TCRdb shows in-frame clones only, minus some. In the table there are more than 200,000 clones, under 80% of which are singletons. The healthy adult donors were HIV-negative and reported no recent acute infections or vaccinations. The receptor was derived from a man younger than 40 in good health. The sequenced sample was memory CD4+ T cells sorted from blood. The subset denotes: CD45RA-negative fraction.

The CDR3 loop is CASSAGSYGYGYTF. Written as DNA, the CDR3 is TGTGCCAGTAGCGCAGGGTCTTATGGCTATGGCTACACCTTC. J is TRBJ1-2 and V is TRBV19; tentative D call: TRBD1 (5 bases). Deletions cut 6 bases from V and 4 bases from J, with 15 bases between. Germline loops: CDR1 LNHDA, CDR2 SQIVND (reference sequence). This CDR3 comprises 14 residues.